This TCR beta chain was profiled in a study of blood T cells in healthy people across ages. Study-level findings and limits: No conclusive comparison of naive versus antigen-experienced cells was possible with unsorted PBMCs.

With a J-beta primer mix and a sample-barcoded 5' primer, a second PCR ran roughly 6 to 11 cycles. TCRdb re-called the 5' RACE reads with MiXCR, one entry per CDR3 protein. The table lists some 890,000 distinct CDR3 sequences, 25% to 35% of them singletons. This CDR3 is 15 amino acids long. V was shortened by 5 bases and J by 1 base, with 15 bases between the two germline ends. Germline lookup yields CDR1 SEHNR and CDR2 FQNEAQ (reference sequence). As regards this clonotype: Its antigen is currently unknown.

The same sample was also used in a study of T cells of mothers and their children. That report notes: A few healthy Caucasian mothers, along with their six children, served as the donors. Detection of persistent microchimeric T cell clones did not occur.

The sequence was obtained from a middle-aged woman in good health. The chain recombines TRBV7-9 with TRBJ2-7, with D possibly being TRBD2 (6 bases). Sequencing was carried out using blood. This chain's CDR3 is CASSRMSGTSYEQYF. The DNA for the CDR3 is TGTGCCAGCAGCAGAATGTCCGGGACTTCCTACGAGCAGTACTTC.